This TCR beta chain came from a study of vaccination effects on CD4 cells after COVID-19. Study observations and caveats: Convalescent patients in the study were few, and early post-infection timepoints were absent. Healthy vaccinees' vaccine-induced clones included only 1 of 255 cross-reacting with common cold coronaviruses.

With regard to this clone: Its antigen is undetermined.

Ahead of sequencing, the ViraFEST assay grew antigen-specific CD4+ T cells using viral peptide pools. Subsequent to a culture period of about ten days, CD4+ T cells were isolated. In the vaccine recipients, nucleocapsid antibodies were negative and there was no prior SARS-CoV-2 infection. Every well housed roughly 2.1 million PBMC, which grew in culture alongside around 9.8 IU/ml IL-2 and around 9.8 ug/ml peptides. Days 3 and 7 saw half the medium replaced with IL-2 medium. Measured with immunoSEQ multiplex PCR; TCRdb has only the in-frame clones, and not every one. The profile shows about 43,000 clones, 70% to 80% of them singletons. This CDR3 comprises 15 residues. Germline lookup yields CDR1 SGDLS and CDR2 YYNGEE. Trimming at V came to 2 bases and at J to 4 bases, leaving 6 bases not matched to a gene.

The receptor comes from a human donor who received a COVID-19 vaccine. The V gene is TRBV9, the J gene TRBJ1-2, with TRBD1 matching 9 bases. The sample in question was CD4+ T cells from PBMCs cultured with SARS-CoV-2 spike peptides, obtained before COVID-19 vaccination. The CDR3 sequence: CASSVGTGSGYGYTF. Here the CDR3 DNA reads TGTGCCAGCAGCGTCGGGACAGGGTCTGGCTATGGCTACACCTTC.